This passage covers 27 T cell receptor beta chains from one sample sequenced in a study of blood T cell repertoires in COVID-19. The data were produced by immunoSEQ multiplex PCR, yet TCRdb's version contains in-frame clones alone and is incomplete. The top ten clones hold more than 0.25% of a sample with roughly 670,000 clones, approximately 90% of them seen once. The sample comprised peripheral blood. The receptors stem from a woman aged 18-29 years with acute or convalescent COVID-19.

This clone was recorded a few times. The J gene is TRBJ1-2, the V gene TRBV12-3 or TRBV12-4, with a weak D call TRBD1 (5 bases). Trimming took off 6 bases at V and 4 bases at J, with 12 bases between the two ends. The CDR3 contains 13 residues. The CDR3 DNA is TGTGCCAGCAGCCTCTTGACAGTCTATGGCTACACCTTC. Translation: CASSLLTVYGYTF.

The chain is built from TRBV9 and TRBJ1-1; 8 positions match TRBD1. This CDR3 is built from 15 residues. V was pared by 4 bases and J by 3 bases, with 8 bases of the junction left unmatched. CDR1 SGDLS and CDR2 YYNGEE come from the germline V gene. Here the CDR3 DNA reads TGTGCCAGCAGCTCCGCAGGGGGCGCGGACACTGAAGCTTTCTTT. Amino acid sequence: CASSSAGGADTEAFF.

This sequence joins TRBV13 and TRBJ1-2; 7 nucleotides agree with TRBD1. The V gene's germline CDR1 is PRHDT and CDR2 FYEKMQ (reference sequence). The CDR3 sequence is 14 residues long. Trimming at V came to 0 bases and at J to 6 bases, leaving 4 bases not matched to a gene. This CDR3 is CASSLGDRRHGYTF. The CDR3, as DNA: TGTGCCAGCAGCTTAGGGGACAGGCGGCATGGCTACACCTTC. Drawing the rest from reference TRBV13 and TRBJ1-2, the complete variable domain is AAGVIQSPRHLIKEKRETATLKCYPIPRHDTVYWYQQGPGQDPQFLISFYEKMQSDKGSIPDRFSAQQFSDYHSELNMSSLELGDSALYFCASSLGDRRHGYTFGSGTRLTVV.

The chain has TRBV18 and TRBJ1-6; a possible D gene is TRBD1 (5 bases). This CDR3 is 15 amino acids long. Germline CDR1 and CDR2: KGHSH and LQKENI. V dropped 5 bases and J dropped 7 bases, with 15 bases sitting between them. The CDR3 loop is CASSLQQEGNSPLHF. CDR3 coding DNA: TGTGCCAGCTCATTACAACAGGAGGGGAATTCACCCCTCCACTTT.

This clone came up once. The chain uses TRBV12-2 and TRBJ2-2; the listed D gene, TRBD1, was not tested against the DNA. TRBV12-2 is noted as a pseudogene. CDR3 length: 20 amino acids. The CDR3 region is CASREARMTGVSVNTGELFF. CDR3 sequence (DNA): TGTGCAAGTCGCGAGGCCAGAATGACAGGGGTTTCCGTAAACACCGGGGAGCTGTTTTTT.

This chain joins TRBV3-1 (or the pseudogene TRBV3-2) and TRBJ1-6; 7 nucleotides align to TRBD1. Germline assignment: CDR1 LGHDT and CDR2 YNNKEL (reference sequence). This CDR3 is built from 18 residues. V lost 0 bases to trimming and J lost 11 bases; unmatched junction nucleotides: 16. The CDR3 DNA reads TGTGCCAGCAGCCAAGATCCCCTCGGGACAGATAAGCTCCCACCCCTCCACTTT. Its protein product is CASSQDPLGTDKLPPLHF.

The V and J genes are TRBV19 and TRBJ1-1; TRBD1 matches at 9 bases. Looked up from germline, CDR1 is LNHDA and CDR2 is SQIVND (reference sequence). Trimming took 7 bases from V and 0 from J; bases not matched to a gene: 9. The CDR3 runs to 16 residues. The CDR3 region is CASTVPGQGVNTEAFF. In DNA, the CDR3 is TGTGCCAGTACTGTCCCGGGACAGGGAGTGAACACTGAAGCTTTCTTT. The variable domain in full, with the rest retrieved from reference TRBV19 and TRBJ1-1, is DGGITQSPKYLFRKEGQNVTLSCEQNLNHDAMYWYRQDPGQGLRLIYYSQIVNDFQKGDIAEGYSVSREKKESFPLTVTSAQKNPTAFYLCASTVPGQGVNTEAFFGQGTRLTVV.

The chain carries TRBV3-1 (or the pseudogene TRBV3-2) and TRBJ1-6, with D unresolved. CDR3 size: 13 residues. Trimming stripped 3 bases from V and 4 bases from J, with 4 bases between. Germline CDR1 is LGHDT and CDR2 is YNNKEL (reference sequence). For the CDR3, the DNA is TGTGCCAGCAGCCATGCGTATAATTCACCCCTCCACTTT. Its protein is CASSHAYNSPLHF.

CDR3 nucleotide sequence: TGTGCCAGCAGCCCTGGGACAGGGGGAACTGAAGCTTTCTTT. This translates into CASSPGTGGTEAFF. The V and J genes are TRBV7-2 and TRBJ1-1, with TRBD1 matching over 11 bases. The CDR3 extends over 14 amino acids. Germline loops: CDR1 SGHTA, CDR2 FQGNSA. The V segment lost 5 bases and the J segment 5 bases; nucleotides outside the gene matches: 4.

V usage is TRBV2 and J usage is TRBJ2-7, with 7 positions matching TRBD2. Germline V CDR1 and CDR2: SNHLY, FYNNEI. This CDR3 spans 15 amino acids. With 8 bases clipped from V and 4 bases from J, the junction kept 14 bases outside the gene matches. CDR3 loop: CASGNPGGGGYEQYF. The DNA for the CDR3 is TGTGCCAGCGGCAACCCTGGGGGGGGAGGGTACGAGCAGTACTTC.

The chain uses TRBV27 and TRBJ1-2; D may be TRBD1 (5 bases). Trimming cost V 6 bases and J 0 bases, with 14 bases left between them. Looked up from germline, CDR1 is MNHEY and CDR2 is SMNVEV (reference sequence). The CDR3 totals 15 residues. The CDR3 here is CASRPRQRTNYGYTF. In nucleotides, the CDR3 is TGTGCCAGCAGACCCCGACAGCGTACTAACTATGGCTACACCTTC.

This chain connects TRBV6-5 to TRBJ1-2; no firm D call. CDR3 length: 12 residues. Per the germline V gene, CDR1 is MNHEY and CDR2 is SVGAGI. The V and J ends lost 8 bases and 8 bases respectively, with 15 bases between them. CDR3 coding DNA: TGTGCCAGCCGGGCGGGCATAGGCGGCTACACCTTC. Translation: CASRAGIGGYTF.

The chain has TRBV10-3 and TRBJ2-7; 10 bases align to TRBD2. Germline-derived CDR1 and CDR2 are ENHRY and SYGVKD. This CDR3 contains 15 residues. The junction had 10 bases not matched to a gene; V was cut back by 6 bases and J by 5 bases. Written as DNA, the CDR3 is TGTGCCATCAGCCACCCCGGGACTAGCGAAGACGAGCAGTACTTC. Amino acid sequence: CAISHPGTSEDEQYF.

The chain carries TRBV7-2 and TRBJ2-7; 7 bases are shared with TRBD1. Germline V lookup: CDR1 SGHTA, CDR2 FQGNSA. The V gene end was trimmed by 1 base and the J gene end by 2 bases; junction bases not matched to a gene: 5. This CDR3 is built from 15 residues. CDR3 nucleotide sequence: TGTGCCAGCAGCTTAGTTGAGGGGGCGACCTACGAGCAGTACTTC. Its protein is CASSLVEGATYEQYF.

The sample holds a few counts of this clone. V gene TRBV6-5 combines with J gene TRBJ1-1; TRBD1 is a possible D gene (5 bases). V was shortened by 6 bases and J by 8 bases, with 10 bases between the two germline ends. Germline assignment: CDR1 MNHEY and CDR2 SVGAGI. The CDR3 contains 11 residues. DNA of the CDR3: TGTGCCAGCAGCAGACAGTTAGAAGCTTTCTTT. It yields the protein CASSRQLEAFF.

This chain links TRBV4-2 with TRBJ1-3; weak D call: TRBD1 (6 bases). V lost 4 bases and J lost 2, with 18 bases in between. Germline values: CDR1 LGHNA, CDR2 YNFKEQ. The CDR3 is made up of 17 amino acids. The CDR3: CASSPVTLQGAGNTIYF. For the CDR3, the DNA is TGTGCCAGCAGCCCCGTTACTTTACAGGGCGCTGGAAACACCATATATTTT.

The chain carries TRBV7-2 and TRBJ1-5; D ambiguous. Germline V gene lookup returns CDR1 SGHTA and CDR2 FQGNSA. The CDR3 has 16 residues. V lost 1 base and J 5 bases, leaving 15 bases between the germline ends. The CDR3 bases are TGTGCCAGCAGCTTAGATGGAGCGGTAGGCCATCAGCCCCAGCATTTT. Amino acids: CASSLDGAVGHQPQHF. The full variable domain, completed using reference TRBV7-2 and TRBJ1-5, is GAGVSQSPSNKVTEKGKDVELRCDPISGHTALYWYRQSLGQGLEFLIYFQGNSAPDKSGLPSDRFSAERTGGSVSTLTIQRTQQEDSAVYLCASSLDGAVGHQPQHFGDGTRLSIL.

The chain uses TRBV20-1 and TRBJ1-1, with D hard to call. V lost 3 bases and J lost 3, with 11 bases in between. The germline V gene has CDR1 DFQATT and CDR2 SNEGSKA (reference sequence). This CDR3 is 13 amino acids long. CDR3 sequence: CSASRQDYTEAFF. The CDR3, as DNA: TGCAGTGCTAGTCGTCAGGACTACACTGAAGCTTTCTTT.

V usage is TRBV6-5 and J usage is TRBJ2-7; the D gene is possibly TRBD2 (6 bases). Trimming removed 6 bases from V and 0 bases from J, with 15 bases in between. Germline CDR1 MNHEY, CDR2 SVGAGI. The CDR3 length is 15 residues. The CDR3 reads CASREGGAHSYEQYF. CDR3 sequence (DNA): TGTGCCAGCAGGGAGGGCGGGGCCCACTCCTACGAGCAGTACTTC.

This CDR3 reads CASSPTGVVGGFF. CDR3 DNA: TGTGCCAGCAGTCCGACAGGGGTAGTGGGAGGTTTCTTT. The chain uses TRBV2 and TRBJ1-1; the match to TRBD1 covers 8 bases. Germline CDR1 reads SNHLY; CDR2 reads FYNNEI. Unmatched junction bases numbered 12, after V lost 5 bases and J lost 13 bases. This CDR3 comprises 13 residues.

Comment on this clone: Other DNA sequences in the sample encode the same CDR3. This chain links TRBV12-3 or TRBV12-4 with TRBJ1-1; D call uncertain. The CDR3 length is 13 residues. With 6 bases removed from V and 5 bases from J, the gap between germline ends came to 13 bases. The CDR3 loop is CASSLIRGTEAFF. CDR3 in DNA: TGTGCCAGCAGCCTCATTAGAGGGACTGAAGCTTTCTTT.

V is TRBV6-5 and J is TRBJ1-5, with D tentatively TRBD1 (5 bases). This CDR3 region has 14 residues. V gave up 7 bases and J gave up 4 bases, with 14 bases separating them. CDR1 is MNHEY, CDR2 SVGAGI, per germline. This CDR3 reads CASNPSGSNQPQHF. CDR3 nucleotides: TGTGCCAGCAACCCATCAGGGTCAAATCAGCCCCAGCATTTT.

The rearrangement uses TRBV27 and TRBJ1-5; 7 positions match TRBD1. Trimming took 6 bases from V and 5 from J; bases not matched to a gene: 19. The CDR3 spans 18 residues. The germline CDR1 and CDR2 sequences are MNHEY and SMNVEV (reference sequence). In nucleotides, the CDR3 is TGTGCCAGCAGCCCCGGAAGGGGGCGAATGGGTCCTTATCAGCCCCAGCATTTT. This translates into CASSPGRGRMGPYQPQHF.

This chain connects TRBV9 to TRBJ1-2, with a weak D call TRBD1 (6 bases). V shed 4 bases and J shed 0 bases, with 16 bases lying between them. Germline CDR1 SGDLS, CDR2 YYNGEE. The CDR3 is 16 residues long. For the CDR3, the DNA is TGTGCCAGCAGCCCTCAGGTGGGACAAGCTAACTATGGCTACACCTTC. Protein product: CASSPQVGQANYGYTF.

V is TRBV27 and J is TRBJ1-1, with D maybe TRBD1 (6 bases). V gave up 3 bases and J gave up 1 base, with 12 bases separating them. The CDR3 contains 15 residues. Germline values: CDR1 MNHEY, CDR2 SMNVEV (reference sequence). DNA for the CDR3: TGTGCCAGCAGTTTTCAGGGGTTGGCGAACACTGAAGCTTTCTTT. Translated, it gives CASSFQGLANTEAFF.

This clone was seen just once. The V gene is TRBV7-2, the J gene TRBJ1-1, with D unresolved. Trimming removed 5 bases from V and 1 base from J, with 11 bases in between. The germline V gene encodes CDR1 SGHTA and CDR2 FQGNSA. This CDR3 comprises 14 residues. CDR3 loop: CASSPRGGNTEAFF. The DNA for the CDR3 is TGTGCCAGCAGCCCACGTGGCGGGAACACTGAAGCTTTCTTT.

The chain employs TRBV5-1 and TRBJ2-7, with 7 bases lining up with TRBD1. Germline CDR1 and CDR2: SGHRS and YFSETQ. CDR3 length: 15 residues. The V gene end was trimmed by 3 bases and the J gene end by 5 bases; junction bases not matched to a gene: 11. In nucleotides, the CDR3 is TGCGCCAGCAGCTCCTCCGTAGGGGGCTGGGACGAGCAGTACTTC. Translation: CASSSSVGGWDEQYF.